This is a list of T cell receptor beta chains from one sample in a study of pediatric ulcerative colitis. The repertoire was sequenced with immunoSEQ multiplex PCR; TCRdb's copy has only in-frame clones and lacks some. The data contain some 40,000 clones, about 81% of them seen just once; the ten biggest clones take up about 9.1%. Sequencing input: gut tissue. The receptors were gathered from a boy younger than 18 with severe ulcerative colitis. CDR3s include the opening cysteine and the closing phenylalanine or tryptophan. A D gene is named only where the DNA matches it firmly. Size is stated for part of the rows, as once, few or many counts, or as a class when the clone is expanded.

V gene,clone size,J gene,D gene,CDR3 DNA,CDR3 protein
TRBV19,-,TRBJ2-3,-,TGTGCCAGTAGTCCAGGGGGCACAGATACGCAGTATTTT,CASSPGGTDTQYF
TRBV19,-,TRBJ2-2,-,TGTGCCAGTATCCCCAGTCCGAACACCGGGGAGCTGTTTTTT,CASIPSPNTGELFF
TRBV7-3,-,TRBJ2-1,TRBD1,TGTGCCAGCAGCTTATCGGGACAGATCTACAATGAGCAGTTCTTC,CASSLSGQIYNEQFF
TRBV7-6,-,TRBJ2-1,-,TGTGCCAGCAGCTTAGCGATAGAGGGGTCCGACAATGAGCAGTTCTTC,CASSLAIEGSDNEQFF
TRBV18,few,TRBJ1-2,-,TGTGCCAGCTCACCTTCAGGGTATGGCTACACCTTC,CASSPSGYGYTF
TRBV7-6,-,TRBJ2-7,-,TGTGCCAGCAGCCTAGGGGGTGGCTCGAACGAGCAGTACTTC,CASSLGGGSNEQYF
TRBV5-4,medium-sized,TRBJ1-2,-,TGTGCCAGCAGCTTGCGGACAGTCGGTGGCTACACCTTC,CASSLRTVGGYTF
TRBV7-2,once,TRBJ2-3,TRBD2,TGTGCCAGCAGCTTACAGGGCGGGGGGACACCAGATACGCAGTATTTT,CASSLQGGGTPDTQYF
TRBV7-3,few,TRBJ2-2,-,TGTGCCAGCAGCATAAACGCCATTTCCGGGGAGCTGTTTTTT,CASSINAISGELFF
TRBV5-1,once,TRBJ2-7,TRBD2,TGCGCCAGCAGCTTCACCCCGGGGACTAGCCGCGAGCAGTACTTC,CASSFTPGTSREQYF
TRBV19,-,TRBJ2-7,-,TGTGCCAGTAGTGTCGACAGGATCGGGTACGAGCAGTACTTC,CASSVDRIGYEQYF